Here is one TCR beta chain with its context. This sample stems from a study of CXCR3-negative and CXCR3-positive naive CD8 T cells. The germline V gene encodes CDR1 SGHVS and CDR2 FQNEAQ. The CDR3 is made up of 17 amino acids. TRB cDNA libraries were made by UMI-labeled 5' RACE. Reprocessing the 5' RACE reads, TCRdb reports a single entry for every CDR3 protein and omits DNA. Reported are roughly 89,000 distinct CDR3 sequences; the ten largest clones contain 1.7%. The rearrangement links TRBV7-8 to TRBJ2-1; TCRdb calls TRBD2, which cannot be checked without DNA. This clonotype was sampled from a human donor in good health. Some clones in this sample may be carry-over from other donors' samples. Input material: naive CXCR3- CD8+ T cells from blood. The sample's subset: CD45RO-CCR7+CD27+CD95- naive CD8+ T cells lacking CXCR3 (TNR3-). CDR3 region: CASSLEWGVGSYNEQFF.